This T cell receptor (beta chain) appears in the sequencing data of a study of T cell responses to AZD1222 COVID-19 vaccine. Overall study results and limits: Increases in Spike-specific TCR breadth and depth were seen after two AZD1222 doses.

Regarding this clone: Its antigen remains unidentified.

Trimming cost V 1 base and J 3 bases; bases outside gene matches: 6. This CDR3 contains 16 residues. Germline V CDR1 and CDR2: SGHRS, YFSETQ. Sequencing used immunoSEQ multiplex PCR; TCRdb keeps in-frame clones, though not all of them. The repertoire holds tens of thousands of clones, with 86% as singletons. Sample: peripheral blood, taken on day 0 of AZD1222 vaccination. This TCR derives from an adult in good health. The gene calls are TRBV5-1 and TRBJ1-1, with 10 nucleotides matching TRBD1. The CDR3 is CASSLSTTGGYTEAFF. The CDR3 region has the DNA TGCGCCAGCAGCTTGAGCACGACAGGGGGCTACACTGAAGCTTTCTTT.